Presented here are 30 T cell receptor beta chains from one specimen sequenced in a study of T cell repertoires in cytomegalovirus infection. These TCRs' antigens remain unknown. TCRdb re-called the reads with MiXCR, one entry per CDR3 protein. The table shows about 160,000 distinct CDR3 sequences, with roughly a fifth occurring only once. The sequencing used CD8+ T cells from cultured PBMCs, collected from culture after CMV antigen stimulation. The source of these receptors is a human donor in good health (CMV status not recorded). Some clones in this sample may be carry-over from other donors' samples.

This clonotype was seen more than once but under ten times. The V and J genes are TRBV20-1 and TRBJ1-2, with D tentatively TRBD1 (5 bases). The germline V gene has CDR1 DFQATT and CDR2 SNEGSKA (reference sequence). The CDR3 sequence is 14 residues long. The ends were cut back, 0 bases at V and 8 bases at J, with 16 bases in the middle. CDR3 bases: TGCAGTGCTAGAGACCGGGACGTCCCTAGAGGCTACACCTTC. Its translation: CSARDRDVPRGYTF.

This chain joins TRBV7-6 and TRBJ2-3; D gene uncertain. Trimming removed 5 bases from V and 1 base from J, with 16 bases in between. Germline CDR1 reads SGHVS; CDR2 reads FNYEAQ. The CDR3 is 16 amino acids. The CDR3, as DNA: TGTGCCAGCAGCCATGCGTGGTTGGGTCGCACAGATACGCAGTATTTT. Translation gives CASSHAWLGRTDTQYF.

Many counts were recorded for this clonotype. This rearrangement joins TRBV19 to TRBJ2-7; D is undetermined. Germline assignment: CDR1 LNHDA and CDR2 SQIVND (reference sequence). This CDR3 contains 13 residues. Trimming removed 3 bases from V and 6 bases from J, with 12 bases in between. The CDR3 spells CASSIRSLGEQYF. The CDR3 region has the DNA TGTGCCAGTAGTATTCGGAGTTTGGGCGAGCAGTACTTC.

This rearrangement joins TRBV7-9 to TRBJ1-1; TRBD1 is a possible D gene (6 bases). The CDR3 totals 14 residues. The V gene lost 7 bases and the J gene lost 4 bases, with 16 bases spanning the gap. Germline lookup yields CDR1 SEHNR and CDR2 FQNEAQ (reference sequence). CDR3 nucleotide sequence: TGTGCCAGCATCCTCGAGGGGGTAGGCACTGAAGCTTTCTTT. Translated: CASILEGVGTEAFF.

The chain carries TRBV12-3 or TRBV12-4 and TRBJ2-1; 12 positions agree with TRBD2. The CDR3 runs to 18 residues. With 5 bases clipped from V and 2 bases from J, the junction kept 10 bases outside the gene matches. The CDR3 DNA follows: TGTGCCAGCAGTGTTATCAGGACTAGCGGGGACACCTACAATGAGCAGTTCTTC. Its translation: CASSVIRTSGDTYNEQFF.

This clonotype appeared a few times. The chain carries TRBV11-2 and TRBJ2-7; the D is unclear. V was trimmed by 5 bases and J by 5 bases, leaving 10 bases between them. The CDR3 has 12 amino acids. Per the germline V gene, CDR1 is SGHAT and CDR2 is FQNNGV. CDR3 residues: CASSPIPNEQYF. The DNA of the CDR3 is TGTGCCAGCAGCCCTATCCCCAACGAGCAGTACTTC.

The genes are TRBV7-6 and TRBJ2-2; possible D gene TRBD2, 6 bases. V lost 5 bases and J lost 1, with 11 bases in between. The CDR3 contains 15 residues. Germline CDR1 and CDR2: SGHVS and FNYEAQ. The CDR3 region has the DNA TGTGCCAGCAGCGTTCGGGGGAGGAACACCGGGGAGCTGTTTTTT. Translating it yields CASSVRGRNTGELFF.

The chain carries TRBV7-9 and TRBJ2-1, with 7 bases matching TRBD1. The J segment lost 2 bases and the V segment lost 6 bases, leaving 7 bases of the junction unmatched. The V gene's germline CDR1 is SEHNR and CDR2 FQNEAQ (reference sequence). CDR3 size: 15 residues. The CDR3 here is CASRVTGSPYNEQFF. For the CDR3, the DNA is TGTGCCAGCAGGGTGACAGGGAGCCCCTACAATGAGCAGTTCTTC. Full variable domain (missing parts from reference TRBV7-9 and TRBJ2-1): DTGVSQNPRHKITKRGQNVTFRCDPISEHNRLYWYRQTLGQGPEFLTYFQNEAQLEKSRLLSDRFSAERPKGSFSTLEIQRTEQGDSAMYLCASRVTGSPYNEQFFGPGTRLTVL.

CDR3 sequence (DNA): TGTGCCAGCAGTTACTCAGCTCCAACTCCTGACAGCTTCTCTGGAAACACCATATATTTT. Its translation: CASSYSAPTPDSFSGNTIYF. This chain joins TRBV6-5 and TRBJ1-3; D is possibly TRBD1 (5 bases). Between the trimmed V and J ends, which lost 0 bases and 0 bases, there was a span of 21 bases. The CDR3 covers 20 residues. Looked up from germline, CDR1 is MNHEY and CDR2 is SVGAGI.

This clonotype was seen a few times. The chain joins TRBV7-2 to TRBJ2-5, with D possibly being TRBD2 (7 bases). CDR1 is SGHTA and CDR2 is FQGNSA in the germline V gene. This CDR3 is built from 15 residues. Trimming took off 2 bases at V and 3 bases at J, with 13 bases between the two ends. The CDR3 DNA reads TGTGCCAGCAGCTTAAACGGGGGGCCAAAAGAGACCCAGTACTTC. Its protein product is CASSLNGGPKETQYF.

This clonotype has more than one count but fewer than ten. V is TRBV7-9 and J is TRBJ2-1; D possibly corresponds to TRBD1 (6 bases). Deletions cut 4 bases from V and 1 base from J, with 14 bases between. The CDR3 is made up of 16 amino acids. Germline CDR1 and CDR2: SEHNR and FQNEAQ (reference sequence). The CDR3 DNA follows: TGTGCCAGCAGCTCCACCGACAGGCTGTCCTACAATGAGCAGTTCTTC. The encoded protein is CASSSTDRLSYNEQFF.

V usage is TRBV9 and J usage is TRBJ2-6; 14 bases line up with TRBD2. Germline lookup yields CDR1 SGDLS and CDR2 YYNGEE. Unmatched junction bases numbered 12, after V lost 4 bases and J lost 0 bases. This CDR3 region has 21 residues. The CDR3 DNA is TGTGCCAGCAGCACCCGGACTAGCGGGGGGCCTCCTAGCTCTGGGGCCAACGTCCTGACTTTC. The encoded protein is CASSTRTSGGPPSSGANVLTF.

This sequence joins TRBV4-3 and TRBJ2-7; TRBD1 might be the D (5 bases). This CDR3 region has 14 residues. V gave up 2 bases and J gave up 5 bases, with 13 bases separating them. Germline V lookup: CDR1 LGHNA, CDR2 YSLEER. CDR3 protein: CASSQNQGTDEQYF. CDR3 in DNA: TGCGCCAGCAGCCAAAATCAGGGAACGGACGAGCAGTACTTC.

This clonotype occurred a few times. V usage is TRBV2 and J usage is TRBJ2-7, with D possibly matching TRBD2 (6 bases). In germline, CDR1 is SNHLY, CDR2 FYNNEI. This CDR3 comprises 13 residues. Deletions cut 6 bases from V and 5 bases from J, with 14 bases between. The CDR3: CASRLTSPNEQYF. The CDR3 DNA sequence: TGTGCCAGCAGATTGACTAGTCCGAACGAGCAGTACTTC.

In this sample, this clonotype is medium-sized (0.01 to 0.1%). This chain links TRBV7-2 with TRBJ2-7; D is unclear. V was pared by 5 bases and J by 0 bases, with 11 bases between. The CDR3 has 14 residues. Germline CDR1 is SGHTA and CDR2 is FQGNSA. The CDR3 sequence is CASSPRSSSYEQYF. The CDR3 DNA sequence: TGTGCCAGCAGCCCCAGGTCCAGCTCCTACGAGCAGTACTTC.

The J gene is TRBJ2-3, the V gene TRBV4-1, with TRBD2 matching over 13 bases. Losses at the gene ends were 0 bases for V and 6 bases for J; bases not matched to a gene: 3. The CDR3 spans 16 residues. CDR1 MGHRA and CDR2 YSYEKL come from the germline V gene. CDR3 DNA sequence: TGCGCCAGCAGCCAAGAACTAGCGGGGGGGATGGATACGCAGTATTTT. This encodes CASSQELAGGMDTQYF.

This clonotype was detected a few times. J is TRBJ2-1 and V is TRBV18; the D gene could be TRBD1 or TRBD2 (5 bases each). The V gene lost 6 bases and the J gene lost 3 bases, with 15 bases spanning the gap. There are 15 residues in the CDR3. Germline V gives CDR1 KGHSH, CDR2 LQKENI. CDR3 DNA: TGTGCCAGCTCCAACCGGGACCGGCTCTACAATGAGCAGTTCTTC. Residues: CASSNRDRLYNEQFF.

This chain joins TRBV18 and TRBJ1-1; D not resolved. The CDR3 covers 17 residues. The V gene's germline CDR1 is KGHSH and CDR2 LQKENI. V was clipped by 0 bases and J by 3 bases, with 17 bases between them. CDR3 bases: TGTGCCAGCTCACCACCGAGTGAAGAGGCTTGGTACACTGAAGCTTTCTTT. Its protein is CASSPPSEEAWYTEAFF.

In DNA, the CDR3 is TGTGCCAGCAGCCTTACTAGCGGGGGGCCTTCCTACAATGAGCAGTTCTTC. Translating gives CASSLTSGGPSYNEQFF. The chain is built from TRBV7-6 and TRBJ2-1; 12 bases are a match to TRBD2. V was clipped by 5 bases and J by 1 base; unmatched bases: 6. Per the germline V gene, CDR1 is SGHVS and CDR2 is FNYEAQ. The CDR3 runs to 17 residues.

The chain has TRBV7-6 and TRBJ2-1; D is undetermined. Germline loops: CDR1 SGHVS, CDR2 FNYEAQ. The CDR3 contains 14 residues. The V end was cut by 1 base, the J end by 7 bases, with 11 bases between. DNA for the CDR3: TGTGCCAGCAGCTTAGAGGTTAGCTTAAATGAGCAGTTCTTC. It encodes CASSLEVSLNEQFF.

The rearrangement uses TRBV20-1 and TRBJ1-1; the match to TRBD1 covers 9 bases. V shed 5 bases, J shed 7 bases, and the junction held 14 bases outside the gene matches. Germline CDR1 and CDR2: DFQATT and SNEGSKA (reference sequence). The CDR3 is 15 residues long. Here the CDR3 DNA reads TGCAGTGCTGGAGTCTTACAGGGGGCGCGTGGTGAAGCTTTCTTT. As protein: CSAGVLQGARGEAFF.

In this sample, this clonotype turned up a few times. The rearrangement joins TRBV5-1 to TRBJ2-1, with 7 bases fitting TRBD2. Germline V gene sequence: CDR1 SGHRS, CDR2 YFSETQ. J lost 7 bases, V lost 6 bases, and 10 bases had no gene match. The CDR3 covers 14 residues. Here the CDR3 reads CASTPGRGWNEQFF. The CDR3 DNA sequence: TGCGCCAGCACCCCTGGGAGGGGATGGAATGAGCAGTTCTTC.

The gene calls are TRBV4-1 and TRBJ2-1, with a weak D call TRBD1 (7 bases). The germline V and J ends were trimmed by 4 bases and 0 bases, with 16 bases remaining between them. Per the germline V gene, CDR1 is MGHRA and CDR2 is YSYEKL. CDR3 length: 17 residues. Here the CDR3 reads CASSPGGAGISYNEQFF. In DNA, the CDR3 is TGCGCCAGCAGCCCAGGGGGAGCGGGTATCTCCTACAATGAGCAGTTCTTC.

CDR3: CAISDSEGALAKNIQYF. For the CDR3, the DNA is TGTGCCATCAGTGATAGTGAGGGGGCACTAGCCAAAAACATTCAGTACTTC. This rearrangement joins TRBV10-3 to TRBJ2-4; 7 positions agree with TRBD1. From germline, CDR1 is ENHRY and CDR2 SYGVKD. This CDR3 contains 17 residues. Losses at the gene ends were 3 bases for V and 0 bases for J; bases not matched to a gene: 8.

A few counts support this clonotype. The chain is built from TRBV6-6 and TRBJ1-5; no clear D. V was pared by 2 bases and J by 7 bases, with 21 bases between. Germline lookup yields CDR1 MNHNY and CDR2 SVGAGI (reference sequence). This CDR3 contains 17 residues. The CDR3 reads CASSYGEQRVLEQPQHF. In DNA, the CDR3 is TGTGCCAGCAGTTACGGGGAACAGAGGGTTTTGGAGCAGCCCCAGCATTTT.

This clonotype was observed a few times. V is TRBV28 and J is TRBJ2-7; no firm D call. CDR1 MDHEN and CDR2 SYDVKM come from the germline V gene. This CDR3 has 11 amino acids. Trimming stripped 6 bases from V and 4 bases from J, with 7 bases between. The CDR3 protein is CASSFQYEQYF. The DNA of the CDR3 is TGTGCCAGCAGCTTCCAGTACGAGCAGTACTTC.

The chain joins TRBV7-3 to TRBJ1-1; D is unresolved. The V and J ends lost 1 base and 6 bases respectively, with 9 bases between them. The CDR3 runs to 13 residues. CDR1 is SGHTA and CDR2 is FQGTGA in the germline V gene. CDR3 sequence (DNA): TGTGCCAGCAGCTTAAGGCCCAGCGCTGAAGCTTTCTTT. It yields the protein CASSLRPSAEAFF.

The genes are TRBV27 and TRBJ1-6; D is perhaps TRBD1 (5 bases). Germline CDR1 and CDR2: MNHEY and SMNVEV (reference sequence). Trimming took 6 bases from V and 5 from J, leaving 8 bases between them. The CDR3 has 13 residues. CDR3 in DNA: TGTGCCAGCAGAGGACATAATAATTCACCCCTCCACTTT. Translated: CASRGHNNSPLHF.

This clonotype was counted only a few times. This chain uses TRBV4-2 with TRBJ2-2; a possible D gene is TRBD1 (6 bases). The germline V and J ends were trimmed by 1 base and 6 bases, with 9 bases remaining between them. The germline V gene encodes CDR1 LGHNA and CDR2 YNFKEQ. This CDR3 has 14 residues. CDR3 loop: CASSQVEGAGELFF. CDR3 bases: TGTGCCAGCAGCCAAGTAGAGGGGGCCGGGGAGCTGTTTTTT.

In nucleotides, the CDR3 is TGTGCCAGTAGTATAGGATATCGAAGCACAGATACGCAGTATTTT. This translates into CASSIGYRSTDTQYF. The rearrangement uses TRBV19 and TRBJ2-3; no definite D call. Trimming took 1 base from V and 0 from J, leaving 8 bases between them. Germline V gene data show CDR1 as LNHDA and CDR2 as SQIVND (reference sequence). There are 15 residues in the CDR3.